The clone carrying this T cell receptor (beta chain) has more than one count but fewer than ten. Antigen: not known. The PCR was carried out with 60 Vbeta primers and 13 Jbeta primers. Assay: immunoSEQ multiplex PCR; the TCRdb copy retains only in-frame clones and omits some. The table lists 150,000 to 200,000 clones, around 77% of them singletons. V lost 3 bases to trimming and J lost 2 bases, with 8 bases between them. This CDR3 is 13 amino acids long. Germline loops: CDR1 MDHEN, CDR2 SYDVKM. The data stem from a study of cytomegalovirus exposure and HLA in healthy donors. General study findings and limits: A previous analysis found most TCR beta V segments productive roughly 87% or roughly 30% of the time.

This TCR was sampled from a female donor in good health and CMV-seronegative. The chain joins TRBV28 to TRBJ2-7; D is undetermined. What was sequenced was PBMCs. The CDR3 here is CASSLRPTYEQYF. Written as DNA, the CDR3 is TGTGCCAGCAGTTTGCGCCCCACCTACGAGCAGTACTTC.